Each of the 28 T cell receptor beta chains below was sequenced from the same sample in a study of T cell responses to AZD1222 COVID-19 vaccine. Sequenced by immunoSEQ multiplex PCR; TCRdb stores in-frame clones only, minus some. The table has about 180,000 clones, more than 80% seen once. The specimen comprised peripheral blood, sampled on day 0 of AZD1222 vaccination. The source is an adult in good health.

The genes are TRBV30 and TRBJ2-7; 8 bases match TRBD2. V lost 5 bases and J lost 4; bases outside the gene matches: 7. The CDR3 loop spans 13 amino acids. CDR1 GTSNPN and CDR2 SVGIG come from the germline V gene (reference sequence). The CDR3 sequence: CAWGLAGRYEQYF. As DNA, the CDR3 is TGTGCCTGGGGGCTAGCGGGCAGATACGAGCAGTACTTC.

The chain uses TRBV29-1 and TRBJ1-3; D remains ambiguous. V was pared by 2 bases and J by 0 bases, with 5 bases between. The CDR3 is made up of 13 amino acids. CDR1 and CDR2 from the germline V gene are SQVTM and ANQGSEA. CDR3 bases: TGCAGCGTTGAAAGTGGCTCTGGAAACACCATATATTTT. Residues: CSVESGSGNTIYF. The variable domain in full, completed from reference TRBV29-1 and TRBJ1-3, reads SAVISQKPSRDICQRGTSLTIQCQVDSQVTMMFWYRQQPGQSLTLIATANQGSEATYESGFVIDKFPISRPNLTFSTLTVSNMSPEDSSIYLCSVESGSGNTIYFGEGSWLTVV.

The chain carries TRBV4-1 and TRBJ2-7; the match to TRBD2 covers 7 bases. CDR1 is MGHRA and CDR2 is YSYEKL in the germline V gene. The CDR3 covers 13 residues. Germline trimming cut 3 bases from V and 3 bases from J; bases unmatched to any gene: 2. The CDR3 DNA is TGCGCCAGCAGCCAGCGGGAGAGCTACGAGCAGTACTTC. The encoded protein is CASSQRESYEQYF.

This chain joins TRBV23-1 and TRBJ2-3; D not certain. TRBV23-1 is identified as an open reading frame with a role that is uncertain. The CDR3 is 13 amino acids. Trimming removed 2 bases at V and 9 bases at J, with 12 bases between. DNA of the CDR3: TGCGCCAGCAGTCAAAGCCAACAGATAACGCAGTATTTT. Its translation: CASSQSQQITQYF.

V gene TRBV7-2 combines with J gene TRBJ2-7, with a possible D match to TRBD2 (6 bases). Trimming stripped 0 bases from V and 2 bases from J, with 11 bases between. The CDR3 covers 15 residues. Per germline, CDR1 SGHTA and CDR2 FQGNSA. The CDR3 sequence: CASSLASGGTYEQYF. CDR3 DNA sequence: TGTGCCAGCAGCTTAGCTAGCGGAGGAACCTACGAGCAGTACTTC.

The chain employs TRBV27 and TRBJ1-2, with a possible D match to TRBD1 (5 bases). Germline CDR1 reads MNHEY; CDR2 reads SMNVEV (reference sequence). The CDR3 runs to 13 residues. V was cut by 6 bases and J by 6 bases, with 14 bases left in between. CDR3 coding DNA: TGTGCCAGCAGCCGAAGAGGGGCAGATGGCTACACCTTC. Translated, it gives CASSRRGADGYTF.

The chain carries TRBV19 and TRBJ2-5; D call uncertain. V lost 6 bases, J lost 5 bases, and 22 bases lay in between. This CDR3 has 16 amino acids. CDR1 is LNHDA and CDR2 is SQIVND in the germline V gene (reference sequence). The CDR3 here is CASSISAPGPQETQYF. Written as DNA, the CDR3 is TGTGCCAGTAGCATTTCTGCCCCCGGGCCCCAGGAGACCCAGTACTTC.

The genes are TRBV6-5 and TRBJ1-1; weak D call: TRBD1 (5 bases). The CDR3 runs 14 residues. The V end was cut by 7 bases, the J end by 6 bases, with 18 bases between. Germline V gene data show CDR1 as MNHEY and CDR2 as SVGAGI. The CDR3 coding sequence is TGTGCCAGCACCGAAGGAGGGGCCGACCCTGAAGCTTTCTTT. It is translated as CASTEGGADPEAFF.

The rearrangement joins TRBV12-3 or TRBV12-4 to TRBJ2-7; 7 nucleotides line up with TRBD1. The length of the CDR3 is 13 residues. The ends lost 6 bases at V and 6 bases at J; junction bases unmatched: 8. The CDR3, as DNA: TGTGCCAGCAGCCGACAGGGCTCAAGCGAGCAGTACTTC. This encodes CASSRQGSSEQYF.

This clone was recorded a few times. The V call is TRBV3-1 (or the pseudogene TRBV3-2), the J call TRBJ1-1; D gene ambiguous. The CDR3 length is 13 residues. Germline CDR1 reads LGHDT; CDR2 reads YNNKEL (reference sequence). The V end was cut by 0 bases, the J end by 4 bases, with 6 bases between. CDR3 protein: CASSQDLGTEAFF. The CDR3 bases are TGTGCCAGCAGCCAAGATCTGGGCACTGAAGCTTTCTTT.

V and J are TRBV29-1 and TRBJ1-1, with 8 bases matching TRBD1. Germline trimming cut 6 bases from V and 3 bases from J; bases unmatched to any gene: 6. Germline CDR1 and CDR2: SQVTM and ANQGSEA. The CDR3 has 13 amino acids. The CDR3 region is CSVDRASHTEAFF. The CDR3 DNA is TGCAGCGTGGACAGGGCGTCCCACACTGAAGCTTTCTTT.

CDR3 nucleotides: TGTGCCAGCACGGGTGGGCGGGGATTCTTCTCTGGCTACACCTTC. Protein sequence: CASTGGRGFFSGYTF. The J gene is TRBJ1-2, the V gene TRBV7-9, with no clear D. The CDR3 has 15 amino acids. V was cut by 7 bases and J by 7 bases, with 22 bases left in between. Germline CDR1 SEHNR, CDR2 FQNEAQ (reference sequence).

The gene calls are TRBV19 and TRBJ2-1, with TRBD1 as a possible D gene (6 bases). The CDR3 has 15 residues. Germline V gene data show CDR1 as LNHDA and CDR2 as SQIVND (reference sequence). The ends were cut back, 3 bases at V and 7 bases at J, with 16 bases in the middle. The CDR3 loop reads CASSMASQGINEQFF. CDR3 bases: TGTGCCAGTAGTATGGCATCCCAGGGGATAAATGAGCAGTTCTTC. Full variable domain (outside the CDR3, taken from reference TRBV19 and TRBJ2-1): DGGITQSPKYLFRKEGQNVTLSCEQNLNHDAMYWYRQDPGQGLRLIYYSQIVNDFQKGDIAEGYSVSREKKESFPLTVTSAQKNPTAFYLCASSMASQGINEQFFGPGTRLTVL.

The rearrangement joins TRBV29-1 to TRBJ1-4; no firm D call. The CDR3 has 13 residues. The germline V gene has CDR1 SQVTM and CDR2 ANQGSEA. Trimming pared 7 bases from V and 0 bases from J, leaving 9 bases between. CDR3 coding DNA: TGCAGCGCCGCCGACCCAACTAATGAAAAACTGTTTTTT. Translated, it gives CSAADPTNEKLFF.

The chain couples TRBV27 to TRBJ1-2; the D is unclear. Germline lookup yields CDR1 MNHEY and CDR2 SMNVEV (reference sequence). This CDR3 region has 11 residues. Deletions cut 6 bases from V and 3 bases from J, with 5 bases between. The CDR3, as DNA: TGTGCCAGCAGGGCGGACTATGGCTACACCTTC. This encodes CASRADYGYTF.

This sequence joins TRBV5-1 and TRBJ2-2; 7 positions match TRBD2. This CDR3 is 17 amino acids long. The V segment lost 3 bases and the J segment 7 bases; nucleotides outside the gene matches: 15. CDR1 SGHRS and CDR2 YFSETQ come from the germline V gene. The CDR3 DNA reads as TGCGCCAGCAGCTCCCCCACTAGCGCCTTGGAAAACGGGGAGCTGTTTTTT. Encoded protein: CASSSPTSALENGELFF.

The chain couples TRBV28 to TRBJ2-3, with 14 bases fitting TRBD2. The junction had 13 bases not matched to a gene; V was cut back by 6 bases and J by 5 bases. CDR3 length: 18 amino acids. The germline V gene encodes CDR1 MDHEN and CDR2 SYDVKM. The CDR3 loop reads CASRGLAGAAIKGDTQYF. DNA for the CDR3: TGTGCCAGCAGGGGACTAGCGGGAGCGGCCATTAAGGGAGATACGCAGTATTTT. Full variable domain (outside the CDR3, taken from reference TRBV28 and TRBJ2-3): DVKVTQSSRYLVKRTGEKVFLECVQDMDHENMFWYRQDPGLGLRLIYFSYDVKMKEKGDIPEGYSVSREKKERFSLILESASTNQTSMYLCASRGLAGAAIKGDTQYFGPGTRLTVL.

This clone was detected only once. The chain employs TRBV25-1 and TRBJ2-7; D is unclear. The germline V and J ends were trimmed by 6 bases and 6 bases, with 12 bases remaining between them. CDR1 is MGHDK and CDR2 is SYGVNS in the germline V gene. The CDR3 has 12 amino acids. In nucleotides, the CDR3 is TGTGCCAGCAGCCGAGACACCGGCGAGCAGTACTTC. Its protein product is CASSRDTGEQYF.

This clone was counted once. This chain links TRBV18 with TRBJ2-2; no definite D call. CDR1 is KGHSH, CDR2 LQKENI, per germline. This CDR3 has 14 amino acids. Trimming removed 3 bases at V and 0 bases at J, with 5 bases between. This CDR3 is CASSPPTNTGELFF. The CDR3 bases are TGTGCCAGCTCACCCCCCACGAACACCGGGGAGCTGTTTTTT.

This clone came up once. The chain employs TRBV7-6 and TRBJ1-5, with D possibly being TRBD1 (5 bases). V lost 5 bases and J lost 3, with 11 bases in between. The CDR3 spans 14 residues. CDR1 is SGHVS and CDR2 is FNYEAQ in the germline V gene. CDR3 bases: TGTGCCAGCAGCCCGGGACTGATCAATCAGCCCCAGCATTTT. It specifies CASSPGLINQPQHF.

The chain recombines TRBV4-1 with TRBJ1-6; 8 bases are a match to TRBD1. The CDR3 totals 17 residues. Germline V gene data show CDR1 as MGHRA and CDR2 as YSYEKL. The V and J ends lost 0 bases and 7 bases, in that order; junction bases with no gene match: 8. The CDR3 protein is CASSQDLQGAWNSPLHF. DNA of the CDR3: TGCGCCAGCAGCCAAGATCTCCAGGGGGCCTGGAATTCACCCCTCCACTTT.

The V and J genes are TRBV11-3 and TRBJ2-1, with D maybe TRBD2 (6 bases). Per germline, CDR1 SGHNT and CDR2 YENEEA. The V gene lost 6 bases and the J gene lost 9 bases, with 21 bases spanning the gap. CDR3 length equals 15 residues. This chain's CDR3 is CASSSSSHPEGEQFF. The CDR3 bases are TGTGCCAGCAGTTCTAGCTCACACCCGGAGGGTGAGCAGTTCTTC.

The chain recombines TRBV2 with TRBJ1-1, with TRBD1 matching over 9 bases. The CDR3 is 14 amino acids. The J segment lost 7 bases and the V segment lost 5 bases, leaving 8 bases of the junction unmatched. Germline V gene data show CDR1 as SNHLY and CDR2 as FYNNEI. CDR3 in amino acids: CASSSDRGVGEAFF. The CDR3 DNA sequence: TGTGCCAGCAGTTCCGACAGGGGGGTGGGTGAAGCTTTCTTT.

This chain connects TRBV9 to TRBJ1-1; TRBD1 might be the D (5 bases). Germline V gene sequence: CDR1 SGDLS, CDR2 YYNGEE. Between the trimmed V and J ends, which lost 4 bases and 4 bases, there was a span of 14 bases. CDR3 length: 14 amino acids. CDR3 bases: TGTGCCAGCAGCATTCCGGGAGGGGTCACTGAAGCTTTCTTT. Amino acid sequence: CASSIPGGVTEAFF.

V usage is TRBV6-5 and J usage is TRBJ2-2, with 7 nucleotides matching TRBD2. The CDR3 loop spans 15 amino acids. V shed 6 bases, J shed 0 bases, and the junction held 4 bases outside the gene matches. Germline CDR1 and CDR2: MNHEY and SVGAGI. In DNA form, the CDR3 reads TGTGCCAGCAGAGCCGGGACTACGAACACCGGGGAGCTGTTTTTT. Translating it yields CASRAGTTNTGELFF.

This chain connects TRBV13 to TRBJ2-3; 11 positions match TRBD2. The CDR3 has 15 residues. Germline trimming cut 5 bases from V and 2 bases from J; bases unmatched to any gene: 3. Looked up from germline, CDR1 is PRHDT and CDR2 is FYEKMQ (reference sequence). This chain's CDR3 is CASSLGLAATDTQYF. The CDR3 DNA reads as TGTGCCAGCAGCCTGGGACTAGCGGCCACAGATACGCAGTATTTT.

V usage is TRBV4-1 and J usage is TRBJ2-7; D is ambiguous. The V and J ends lost 0 bases and 2 bases respectively, with 11 bases between them. The V gene's germline CDR1 is MGHRA and CDR2 YSYEKL. This CDR3 is 15 amino acids long. CDR3 DNA: TGCGCCAGCAGCCAAGATTCTAGGCTCACCTACGAGCAGTACTTC. Encoded protein: CASSQDSRLTYEQYF.

The CDR3 DNA is TGTGCCAGCAGCCCCGGGACAGTCGGGGAGCTGTTTTTT. Protein sequence: CASSPGTVGELFF. V is TRBV3-1 (or the pseudogene TRBV3-2) and J is TRBJ2-2, with TRBD1 matching 7 bases. There are 13 residues in the CDR3. Germline values: CDR1 LGHDT, CDR2 YNNKEL (reference sequence). The V gene end was trimmed by 4 bases and the J gene end by 7 bases; junction bases not matched to a gene: 3.